The present TCR beta chain was sequenced within a study of vaccination effects on CD4 cells after COVID-19. Findings of the study overall: Infection-derived and vaccine-derived clones contracted markedly late after vaccination.

TCRdb's copy holds only in-frame clones and misses some; the assay was immunoSEQ multiplex PCR. The repertoire holds around 45,000 clones, more than 75% seen once, with 10% to 15% in the top ten. Remarks on this clone: Its specificity is not known.

Following a roughly ten-day culture, CD4+ T cells were purified. V shed 2 bases and J shed 2 bases, with 8 bases lying between them. Germline CDR1 reads KGHSH; CDR2 reads LQKENI. The CDR3 runs to 14 residues. The source was CD4+ T cells from PBMCs cultured without peptide, collected before COVID-19 vaccination. This chain connects TRBV18 to TRBJ2-3; D might be TRBD1 (5 bases). The receptor was isolated from a human donor who had a prior SARS-CoV-2 infection. The CDR3 loop reads CASSPDRNTDTQYF. As DNA, the CDR3 is TGTGCCAGCTCACCAGACAGAAACACAGATACGCAGTATTTT.